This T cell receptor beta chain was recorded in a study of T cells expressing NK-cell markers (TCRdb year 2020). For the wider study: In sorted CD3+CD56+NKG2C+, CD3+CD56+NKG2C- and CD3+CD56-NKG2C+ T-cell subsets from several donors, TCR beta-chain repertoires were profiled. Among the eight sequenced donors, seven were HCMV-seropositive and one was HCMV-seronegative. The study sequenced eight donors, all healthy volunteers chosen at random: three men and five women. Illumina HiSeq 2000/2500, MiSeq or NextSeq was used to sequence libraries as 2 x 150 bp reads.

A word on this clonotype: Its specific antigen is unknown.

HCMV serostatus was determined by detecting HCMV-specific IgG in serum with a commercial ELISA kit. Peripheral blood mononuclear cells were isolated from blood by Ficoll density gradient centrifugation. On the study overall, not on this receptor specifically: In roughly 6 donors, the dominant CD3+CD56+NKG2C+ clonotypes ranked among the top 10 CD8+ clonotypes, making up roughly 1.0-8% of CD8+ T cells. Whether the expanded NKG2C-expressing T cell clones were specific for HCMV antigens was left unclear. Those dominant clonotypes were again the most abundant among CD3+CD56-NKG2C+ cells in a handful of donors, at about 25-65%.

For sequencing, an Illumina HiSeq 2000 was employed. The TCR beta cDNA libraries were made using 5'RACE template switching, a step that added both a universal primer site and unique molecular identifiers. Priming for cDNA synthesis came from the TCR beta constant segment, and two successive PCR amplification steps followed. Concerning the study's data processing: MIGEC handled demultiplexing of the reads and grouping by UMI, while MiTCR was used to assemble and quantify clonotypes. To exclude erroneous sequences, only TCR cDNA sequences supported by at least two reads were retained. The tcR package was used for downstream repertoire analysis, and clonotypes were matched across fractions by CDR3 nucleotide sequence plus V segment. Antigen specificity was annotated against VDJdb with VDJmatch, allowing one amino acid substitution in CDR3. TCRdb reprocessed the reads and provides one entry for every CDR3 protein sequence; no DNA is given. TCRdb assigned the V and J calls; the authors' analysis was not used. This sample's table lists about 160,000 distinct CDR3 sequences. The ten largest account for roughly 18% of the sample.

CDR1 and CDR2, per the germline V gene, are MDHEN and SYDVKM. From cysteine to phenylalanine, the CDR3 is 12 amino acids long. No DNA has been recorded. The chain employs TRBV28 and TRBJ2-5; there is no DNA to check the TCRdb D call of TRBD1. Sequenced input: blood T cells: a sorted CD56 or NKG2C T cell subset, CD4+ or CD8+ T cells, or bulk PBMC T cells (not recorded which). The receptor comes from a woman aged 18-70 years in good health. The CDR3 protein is CASSIPSSAQYF.